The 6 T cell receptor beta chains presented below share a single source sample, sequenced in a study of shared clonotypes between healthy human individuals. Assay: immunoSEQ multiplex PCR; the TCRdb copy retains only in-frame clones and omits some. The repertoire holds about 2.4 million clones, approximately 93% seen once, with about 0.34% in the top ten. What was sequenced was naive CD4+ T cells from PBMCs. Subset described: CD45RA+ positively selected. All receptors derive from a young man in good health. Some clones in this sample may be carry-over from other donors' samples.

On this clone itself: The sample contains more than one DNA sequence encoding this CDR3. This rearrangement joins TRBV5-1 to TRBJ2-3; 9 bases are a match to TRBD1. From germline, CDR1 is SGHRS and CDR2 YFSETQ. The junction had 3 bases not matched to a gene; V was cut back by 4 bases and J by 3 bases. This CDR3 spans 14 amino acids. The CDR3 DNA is TGCGCCAGCAGCCGGGACAGGGAAACAGATACGCAGTATTTT. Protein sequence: CASSRDRETDTQYF.

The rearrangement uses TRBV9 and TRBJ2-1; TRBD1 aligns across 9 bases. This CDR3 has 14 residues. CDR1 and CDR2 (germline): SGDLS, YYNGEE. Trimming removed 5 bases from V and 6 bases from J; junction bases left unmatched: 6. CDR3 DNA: TGTGCCAGCAGTGAGTACAGGGGGCCCAATGAGCAGTTCTTC. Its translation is CASSEYRGPNEQFF. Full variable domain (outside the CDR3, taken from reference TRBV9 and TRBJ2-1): DSGVTQTPKHLITATGQRVTLRCSPRSGDLSVYWYQQSLDQGLQFLIQYYNGEERAKGNILERFSAQQFPDLHSELNLSSLELGDSALYFCASSEYRGPNEQFFGPGTRLTVL.

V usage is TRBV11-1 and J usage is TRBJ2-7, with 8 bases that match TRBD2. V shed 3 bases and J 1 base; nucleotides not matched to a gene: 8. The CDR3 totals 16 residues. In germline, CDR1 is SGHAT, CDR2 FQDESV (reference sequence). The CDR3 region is CASSLLVAGTSYEQYF. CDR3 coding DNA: TGTGCCAGCAGCTTGCTGGTAGCGGGGACTTCCTACGAGCAGTACTTC.

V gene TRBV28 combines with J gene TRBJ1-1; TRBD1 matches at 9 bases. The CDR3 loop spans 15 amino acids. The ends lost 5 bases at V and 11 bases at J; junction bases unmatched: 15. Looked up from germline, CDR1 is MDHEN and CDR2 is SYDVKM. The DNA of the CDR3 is TGTGCCAGCAGTAGATACCACAATCGGGACAGGGCCGCTTTCTTT. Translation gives CASSRYHNRDRAAFF.

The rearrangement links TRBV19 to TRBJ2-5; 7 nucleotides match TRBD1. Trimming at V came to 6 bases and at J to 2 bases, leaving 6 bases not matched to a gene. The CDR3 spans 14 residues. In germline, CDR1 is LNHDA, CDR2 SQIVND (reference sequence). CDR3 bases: TGTGCCAGTAGGAAATCGGGACAGCAAGAGACCCAGTACTTC. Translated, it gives CASRKSGQQETQYF.

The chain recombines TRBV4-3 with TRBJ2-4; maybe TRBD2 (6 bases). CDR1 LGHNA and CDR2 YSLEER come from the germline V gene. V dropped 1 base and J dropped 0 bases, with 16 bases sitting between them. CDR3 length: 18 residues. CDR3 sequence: CASSQVAGGVLAKNIQYF. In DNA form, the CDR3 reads TGCGCCAGCAGCCAAGTGGCCGGCGGGGTTTTAGCCAAAAACATTCAGTACTTC.